The 12 T cell receptor beta chains presented below share a single source sample, sequenced in a study of vaccination and CD4 T cells after COVID-19. These receptors have no known antigen. Cultured CD4+ T cell DNA was sequenced using the Oncomine TCR Beta short-read assay. One entry per CDR3 protein, called by TCRdb with MiXCR from the PCR reads. Of about 26,000 distinct CDR3 sequences in the sample, 64% were seen once. Noted treatment: approximately nine-day PBMC culture with coronavirus spike peptide pools or control peptides (ViraFEST assay). The sample consisted of CD4+ T cells from blood, cultured in vitro. The receptors stem from a human donor who had recovered from COVID-19.

The chain employs TRBV24-1 and TRBJ2-1, with 14 bases fitting TRBD2. Trimming at V came to 3 bases and at J to 11 bases, leaving 8 bases not matched to a gene. Germline CDR1 is KGHDR and CDR2 is SFDVKD. This CDR3 region has 16 residues. The CDR3 DNA follows: TGTGCCACCAGTGATCGGACTAGCGGGAGGAGGGCACAGCAGTTCTTC. This translates into CATSDRTSGRRAQQFF.

The chain recombines TRBV24-1 with TRBJ2-1; 11 bases match TRBD1. This CDR3 is built from 15 residues. Unmatched junction bases numbered 5, after V lost 4 bases and J lost 7 bases. Germline CDR1 reads KGHDR; CDR2 reads SFDVKD. For the CDR3, the DNA is TGTGCCACCAGTGACAGGACAGGGGGCTTTAATGAGCAGTTCTTC. Protein sequence: CATSDRTGGFNEQFF.

The rearrangement links TRBV27 to TRBJ2-7; no firm D call. In germline, CDR1 is MNHEY, CDR2 SMNVEV (reference sequence). The CDR3 totals 16 residues. Trimming removed 0 bases from V and 0 bases from J, with 12 bases in between. Written as DNA, the CDR3 is TGTGCCAGCAGTTTATCGATGCCACAAGGCTCCTACGAGCAGTACTTC. Its translation: CASSLSMPQGSYEQYF.

The V gene is TRBV20-1, the J gene TRBJ1-5; a possible D gene is TRBD1 (5 bases). CDR3 length: 12 residues. V was shortened by 8 bases and J by 8 bases, with 16 bases between the two germline ends. Germline CDR1 reads DFQATT; CDR2 reads SNEGSKA (reference sequence). The CDR3 spells CSPGYPGKPQHF. DNA of the CDR3: TGCAGTCCCGGCTATCCAGGGAAGCCCCAGCATTTT.

The V and J genes are TRBV14 and TRBJ2-7; D uncertain. The CDR3 spans 13 residues. Germline loops: CDR1 SGHDN, CDR2 FVKESK. V was clipped by 3 bases and J by 6 bases, with 12 bases between them. Written as DNA, the CDR3 is TGTGCCAGCAGCCATGAGATCTTTGGCGAGCAGTACTTC. Translation gives CASSHEIFGEQYF.

The gene calls are TRBV6-1 and TRBJ1-1; D unclear. CDR3 length: 13 residues. The germline V and J ends were trimmed by 8 bases and 7 bases, with 17 bases remaining between them. Germline V gene data show CDR1 as MNHNS and CDR2 as SASEGT. The CDR3 DNA reads as TGTGCCAGCCCGGACGTACCAGGAGTTGAAGCTTTCTTT. Its protein is CASPDVPGVEAFF.

The chain has TRBV2 and TRBJ1-6; D call uncertain. The germline V gene encodes CDR1 SNHLY and CDR2 FYNNEI. Trimming took off 3 bases at V and 6 bases at J, with 6 bases between the two ends. The CDR3 consists of 13 residues. The DNA for the CDR3 is TGTGCCAGCAGTGACGGAACTAATTCACCCCTCCACTTT. It yields the protein CASSDGTNSPLHF.

V is TRBV11-2 and J is TRBJ2-5; weak D call: TRBD2 (5 bases). Per germline, CDR1 SGHAT and CDR2 FQNNGV. The CDR3 is made up of 15 amino acids. V lost 4 bases and J 2 bases, leaving 14 bases between the germline ends. CDR3 region: CASSSPRERQETQYF. The CDR3 DNA reads as TGTGCCAGCAGCTCCCCAAGGGAGCGACAAGAGACCCAGTACTTC.

The chain is built from TRBV6-1 and TRBJ1-1; TRBD1 matches at 8 bases. This CDR3 is 11 amino acids long. Trimming took 6 bases from V and 9 from J; bases not matched to a gene: 3. Germline V CDR1 and CDR2: MNHNS, SASEGT. The chain's CDR3 is CASRGQEKAFF. CDR3 DNA sequence: TGTGCCAGCAGGGGACAGGAAAAAGCTTTCTTT.

The chain has TRBV7-8 and TRBJ1-2, with D hard to call. CDR1 and CDR2 (germline): SGHVS, FQNEAQ. V shed 6 bases and J shed 4 bases, with 12 bases lying between them. This CDR3 is 13 amino acids long. This CDR3 reads CASSLDGSYGYTF. In nucleotides, the CDR3 is TGTGCCAGCAGTTTGGACGGATCCTATGGCTACACCTTC.

CDR3 sequence (DNA): TGTGCCAGCAGCATAAGAGCGGGAGGGTCTCTCGATGAGCAGTTCTTC. Encoded protein: CASSIRAGGSLDEQFF. The rearrangement links TRBV11-3 to TRBJ2-1, with 10 nucleotides matching TRBD2. V gave up 5 bases and J gave up 8 bases; unmatched junction bases: 12. This CDR3 is 16 amino acids long. CDR1 and CDR2 from the germline V gene are SGHNT and YENEEA.

The rearrangement joins TRBV11-2 to TRBJ1-2; D is possibly TRBD1 (5 bases). The germline V gene encodes CDR1 SGHAT and CDR2 FQNNGV. V gave up 4 bases and J gave up 0 bases, with 6 bases separating them. The CDR3 extends over 13 amino acids. CDR3 coding DNA: TGTGCCAGCAGCTACAGGACTAACTATGGCTACACCTTC. Residues: CASSYRTNYGYTF.